One and the same sample provided the 12 T cell receptor beta chains below, sequenced in a study of T cells in Graves' hyperthyroidism and ophthalmopathy. RNA transcripts provided the source from which TCR beta CDR3 regions were amplified. During a first-round RT-PCR of the TCR CDR3, the HTBI primer set was used. In TCRdb, the multiplex PCR reads were re-called with MiXCR into one record per CDR3 protein. The sample records around 620,000 distinct CDR3 sequences, approximately 14% being singletons. What was sequenced was blood. These TCRs come from a woman younger than 30 with Graves' ophthalmopathy.

The chain joins TRBV12-3 or TRBV12-4 to TRBJ2-3; the match to TRBD2 covers 12 bases. The CDR3 runs to 17 residues. Unmatched junction bases numbered 2, after V lost 1 base and J lost 0 bases. The CDR3 is CASSLGLAGESTDTQYF. The DNA for the CDR3 is TGTGCCAGCAGTTTAGGACTAGCGGGAGAGAGCACAGATACGCAGTATTTT.

The sample holds many counts of this clonotype. This chain connects TRBV3-1 to TRBJ1-1; D is undetermined. The ends were cut back, 3 bases at V and 1 base at J, with 9 bases in the middle. From germline, CDR1 is LGHDT and CDR2 YNNKEL (reference sequence). CDR3 size: 14 residues. The CDR3 DNA sequence: TGTGCCAGCAGCCAGATGCTCGGGAACACTGAAGCTTTCTTT. As protein: CASSQMLGNTEAFF. The full variable domain, completed using reference TRBV3-1 and TRBJ1-1, is DTAVSQTPKYLVTQMGNDKSIKCEQNLGHDTMYWYKQDSKKFLKIMFSYNNKELIINETVPNRFSPKSPDKAHLNLHINSLELGDSAVYFCASSQMLGNTEAFFGQGTRLTVV.

This clonotype was detected many times. V is TRBV13 and J is TRBJ1-4; tentative D call: TRBD1 (5 bases). CDR1 and CDR2 from the germline V gene are PRHDT and FYEKMQ (reference sequence). Between the trimmed V and J ends, which lost 5 bases and 8 bases, there was a span of 12 bases. The CDR3 sequence is 13 residues long. In nucleotides, the CDR3 is TGTGCCAGCAGCCCAGGTGGGGACGAAAAACTGTTTTTT. This sequence encodes CASSPGGDEKLFF.

This clonotype was detected only a few times. The chain is built from TRBV11-3 and TRBJ2-6; 10 bases map to TRBD1. This CDR3 contains 19 residues. Germline V lookup: CDR1 SGHNT, CDR2 YENEEA. With 4 bases clipped from V and 0 bases from J, the junction kept 9 bases outside the gene matches. In DNA form, the CDR3 reads TGTGCCAGCAGCTATGGACAGGGGGTACCGTACTCTGGGGCCAACGTCCTGACTTTC. Protein: CASSYGQGVPYSGANVLTF. Filled out from reference TRBV11-3 and TRBJ2-6, the complete variable domain reads EAGVVQSPRYKIIEKKQPVAFWCNPISGHNTLYWYLQNLGQGPELLIRYENEEAVDDSQLPKDRFSAERLKGVDSTLKIQPAELGDSAVYLCASSYGQGVPYSGANVLTFGAGSRLTVL.

This clonotype was picked up many times. This chain joins TRBV28 and TRBJ2-7, with D unresolved. Germline V lookup: CDR1 MDHEN, CDR2 SYDVKM. CDR3 length: 13 residues. V was pared by 3 bases and J by 4 bases, with 10 bases between. The CDR3 reads CASSFPGEYEQYF. The CDR3, as DNA: TGTGCCAGCAGTTTTCCTGGGGAATACGAGCAGTACTTC. Filled out from reference TRBV28 and TRBJ2-7, the complete variable domain reads DVKVTQSSRYLVKRTGEKVFLECVQDMDHENMFWYRQDPGLGLRLIYFSYDVKMKEKGDIPEGYSVSREKKERFSLILESASTNQTSMYLCASSFPGEYEQYFGPGTRLTVT.

Comment on this clonotype: Here the CDR3 omits its conserved ending phenylalanine or tryptophan, so a read error is the likely source. The rearrangement joins TRBV7-9 to TRBJ2-7, with 8 bases that match TRBD2. With V trimmed by 5 bases and J by 2 bases, 14 bases remained unmatched. Germline values: CDR1 SEHNR, CDR2 FQNEAQ (reference sequence). The CDR3 is 17 amino acids. The CDR3 DNA reads TGTGCCAGCAGCCCGAACTTACTAGCGGAATTGGCCTACGAGCAGTACCTC. Translating gives CASSPNLLAELAYEQYL.

This clonotype was seen repeatedly, ten times or more. The rearrangement links TRBV18 to TRBJ2-1, with 9 positions matching TRBD1. The CDR3 covers 15 residues. The V gene end was trimmed by 10 bases and the J gene end by 3 bases; junction bases not matched to a gene: 10. CDR1 and CDR2 (germline): KGHSH, LQKENI. The CDR3 is CATSIRDRVYNEQFF. The CDR3 coding sequence is TGTGCCACCAGCATCCGGGACAGGGTCTACAATGAGCAGTTCTTC.

The gene calls are TRBV20-1 and TRBJ2-3; the D call may be TRBD1 or TRBD2 (5 bases each). The CDR3 length is 13 residues. Between the trimmed V and J ends, which lost 5 bases and 4 bases, there was a span of 13 bases. CDR1 DFQATT and CDR2 SNEGSKA come from the germline V gene (reference sequence). The CDR3: CSAFEGWPDTQYF. The CDR3 DNA reads as TGCAGTGCTTTTGAGGGGTGGCCAGATACGCAGTATTTT.

This clonotype has at least ten counts. The gene calls are TRBV6-1 and TRBJ2-1; 11 nucleotides match TRBD2. Per germline, CDR1 MNHNS and CDR2 SASEGT. This CDR3 has 17 residues. V was clipped by 5 bases and J by 5 bases; unmatched bases: 11. The CDR3 loop reads CASSQPLLAGEHNEQFF. The DNA of the CDR3 is TGTGCCAGCAGTCAACCTTTACTAGCGGGAGAACACAATGAGCAGTTCTTC.

This clonotype was detected many times. The chain links TRBV6-2 or TRBV6-3 to TRBJ2-1; 12 bases map to TRBD2. V trimming: 2 bases; J trimming: 5 bases; junction bases outside the gene matches: 19. This CDR3 has 21 amino acids. Germline CDR1 is MNHEY and CDR2 is SVGEGT. The CDR3 spells CASSYLWGTSGPNQLNNEQFF. For the CDR3, the DNA is TGTGCCAGCAGTTACCTATGGGGGACTAGCGGGCCCAACCAGTTAAACAATGAGCAGTTCTTC.

The V and J genes are TRBV2 and TRBJ2-4; D might be TRBD1 (7 bases). This CDR3 has 16 residues. CDR1 and CDR2 from the germline V gene are SNHLY and FYNNEI. Trimming stripped 6 bases from V and 3 bases from J, with 18 bases between. For the CDR3, the DNA is TGTGCCAGCAGCGGGAGCCCAGGGGGTGACAAAAACATTCAGTACTTC. Its translation: CASSGSPGGDKNIQYF.

The chain uses TRBV24-1 and TRBJ2-5, with 8 bases fitting TRBD1. From germline, CDR1 is KGHDR and CDR2 SFDVKD. The CDR3 has 15 residues. V trimming: 1 base; J trimming: 5 bases; junction bases outside the gene matches: 5. CDR3: CATSDFGTGSETQYF. CDR3 nucleotides: TGTGCCACCAGTGATTTCGGGACAGGTAGCGAGACCCAGTACTTC.